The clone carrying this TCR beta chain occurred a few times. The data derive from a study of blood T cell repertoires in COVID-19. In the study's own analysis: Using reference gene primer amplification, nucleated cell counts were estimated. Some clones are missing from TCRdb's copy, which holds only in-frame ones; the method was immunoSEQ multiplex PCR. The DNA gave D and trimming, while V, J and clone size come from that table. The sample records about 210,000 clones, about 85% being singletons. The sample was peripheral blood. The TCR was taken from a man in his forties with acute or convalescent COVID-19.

Here the CDR3 DNA reads TGTGCCAGCTCACCGGACAGAGTGGAGCAGTACTTC. Protein product: CASSPDRVEQYF. The J gene is TRBJ2-7, the V gene TRBV18, with D possibly TRBD1 on 6 matching bases. V lost 3 bases and J 7 bases, leaving 10 bases between the germline ends. The CDR3 sequence is 12 residues long. Looked up from germline, CDR1 is KGHSH and CDR2 is LQKENI.